What follows are 26 T cell receptor beta chains derived from one specimen sequenced in a study of T cell changes during pregnancy in multiple sclerosis. Profiling relied on immunoSEQ multiplex PCR, and the TCRdb table lists in-frame clones only, not all of them. This table holds under 65,000 clones, about 93% found once. The sample in question was CD4+ T cells from peripheral blood mononuclear cells, obtained after pregnancy. The receptors shown here come from a female donor in good health, enrolled as a control in a pregnancy study.

The chain has TRBV11-3 and TRBJ2-2, with D perhaps TRBD2 (6 bases). The CDR3 consists of 13 residues. V was shortened by 5 bases and J by 5 bases, with 9 bases between the two germline ends. Germline loops: CDR1 SGHNT, CDR2 YENEEA. The CDR3 region has the DNA TGTGCCAGCAGCCTCGCGGGAACCGGGGAGCTGTTTTTT. Translated, it gives CASSLAGTGELFF.

CDR3 loop: CATSRDPPTSGGSYEQYF. The CDR3 bases are TGTGCCACCAGCAGAGATCCCCCCACTAGCGGGGGTTCCTACGAGCAGTACTTC. The chain has TRBV15 and TRBJ2-7; 11 nucleotides line up with TRBD2. Germline-derived CDR1 and CDR2 are LNHNV and YYDKDF (reference sequence). The CDR3 spans 18 residues. Trimming at V came to 0 bases and at J to 1 base, leaving 8 bases not matched to a gene.

This clone was seen just once. The chain carries TRBV4-2 and TRBJ1-5; no clear D. The CDR3 runs 13 residues. Trimming shortened V by 0 bases and J by 8 bases, and 8 bases separated the two germline ends. Germline V gene data show CDR1 as LGHNA and CDR2 as YNFKEQ. The DNA for the CDR3 is TGTGCCAGCAGCCAAGACTCGAGCGAGCCCCAGCATTTT. Its translation is CASSQDSSEPQHF.

The chain links TRBV5-6 to TRBJ2-5, with 7 bases fitting TRBD1. CDR3 length: 15 amino acids. V was clipped by 4 bases and J by 5 bases; unmatched bases: 11. Germline loops: CDR1 SGHDT, CDR2 YYEEEE. DNA for the CDR3: TGTGCCAGCAGCGGCCGACAGGGAAGGGAGGAGACCCAGTACTTC. Its protein product is CASSGRQGREETQYF.

This clone has just one count. This rearrangement joins TRBV5-1 to TRBJ2-3; 7 positions agree with TRBD2. Germline-derived CDR1 and CDR2 are SGHRS and YFSETQ. V lost 0 bases and J lost 1; bases outside the gene matches: 5. This CDR3 contains 16 residues. The CDR3 region is CASSLVRDYRTDTQYF. The DNA of the CDR3 is TGCGCCAGCAGCTTGGTACGGGACTACCGCACAGATACGCAGTATTTT. The entire variable domain, with the rest obtained from reference TRBV5-1 and TRBJ2-3, is as follows: KAGVTQTPRYLIKTRGQQVTLSCSPISGHRSVSWYQQTPGQGLQFLFEYFSETQRNKGNFPGRFSGRQFSNSRSEMNVSTLELGDSALYLCASSLVRDYRTDTQYFGPGTRLTVL.

This clone appeared once. The chain recombines TRBV7-2 with TRBJ2-7; no clear D. Trimming pared 5 bases from V and 3 bases from J, leaving 14 bases between. Germline values: CDR1 SGHTA, CDR2 FQGNSA. The CDR3 loop spans 14 amino acids. CDR3: CASSPHGQNYEQYF. DNA for the CDR3: TGTGCCAGCAGCCCCCATGGGCAGAACTACGAGCAGTACTTC.

The chain joins TRBV7-8 to TRBJ2-7, with 7 bases fitting TRBD2. The CDR3 length is 17 residues. With 3 bases clipped from V and 0 bases from J, the junction kept 11 bases outside the gene matches. CDR1 and CDR2 (germline): SGHVS, FQNEAQ. As DNA, the CDR3 is TGTGCCAGCAGCTTCCGCGGACCCGGGACTACCTCCTACGAGCAGTACTTC. This sequence encodes CASSFRGPGTTSYEQYF. Full variable domain (rest looked up from reference TRBV7-8 and TRBJ2-7): GAGVSQSPRYKVAKRGQDVALRCDPISGHVSLFWYQQALGQGPEFLTYFQNEAQLDKSGLPSDRFFAERPEGSVSTLKIQRTQQEDSAVYLCASSFRGPGTTSYEQYFGPGTRLTVT.

The V and J genes are TRBV11-2 and TRBJ2-1, with 8 bases aligning to TRBD2. V lost 6 bases and J lost 6; bases outside the gene matches: 19. Germline assignment: CDR1 SGHAT and CDR2 FQNNGV. This CDR3 region has 18 residues. CDR3 DNA sequence: TGTGCCAGCAGATCCCCCTTTCAGCGGGGGACTTTGGGCAATGAGCAGTTCTTC. Amino acids: CASRSPFQRGTLGNEQFF.

The chain recombines TRBV23-1 with TRBJ2-7, with 9 bases identical to TRBD2. TRBV23-1 is recorded as an ORF, its role being uncertain. V gave up 2 bases and J gave up 1 base; unmatched junction bases: 12. The CDR3 has 18 residues. DNA for the CDR3: TGCGCCAGCAGTCAAAAGGGGCTAGCGGGACCGTCTTCCTACGAGCAGTACTTC. It codes for CASSQKGLAGPSSYEQYF.

The chain uses TRBV7-9 and TRBJ2-2; D is unresolved. V was trimmed by 0 bases and J by 5 bases, leaving 10 bases between them. CDR3 length: 15 amino acids. Germline values: CDR1 SEHNR, CDR2 FQNEAQ (reference sequence). DNA of the CDR3: TGTGCCAGCAGCTTAGCCCTACCTTTGACCGGGGAGCTGTTTTTT. It is translated as CASSLALPLTGELFF.

The V gene is TRBV25-1, the J gene TRBJ2-7; D is possibly TRBD1 (5 bases). The CDR3 runs to 15 residues. The ends were cut back, 1 base at V and 6 bases at J, with 16 bases in the middle. CDR1 and CDR2 (germline): MGHDK, SYGVNS. The CDR3 region has the DNA TGTGCCAGCAGTGAATTATGGCAGGGCGCACGCGAGCAGTACTTC. This sequence encodes CASSELWQGAREQYF.

The V and J genes are TRBV5-1 and TRBJ1-1, with no clear D. The CDR3 consists of 13 residues. Germline-derived CDR1 and CDR2 are SGHRS and YFSETQ. Trimming removed 2 bases from V and 1 base from J, with 6 bases in between. The chain's CDR3 is CASSFQANTEAFF. The DNA of the CDR3 is TGCGCCAGCAGCTTTCAGGCGAACACTGAAGCTTTCTTT.

The chain uses TRBV19 and TRBJ2-2, with D possibly being TRBD1 (5 bases). Trimming took off 5 bases at V and 5 bases at J, with 9 bases between the two ends. Germline loops: CDR1 LNHDA, CDR2 SQIVND (reference sequence). This CDR3 region has 13 residues. CDR3 DNA: TGTGCCAGTAGTCCAGACAGAACCGGGGAGCTGTTTTTT. Amino acids: CASSPDRTGELFF.

This chain joins TRBV6-5 and TRBJ2-3, with D hard to call. CDR1 MNHEY and CDR2 SVGAGI come from the germline V gene. The V end lost 2 bases, the J end lost 1 base, and 7 bases lay between the germline ends. The CDR3 has 14 amino acids. Written as DNA, the CDR3 is TGTGCCAGCAGTTACAACCGGGGCACAGATACGCAGTATTTT. Translated: CASSYNRGTDTQYF.

This clone showed up just once. V and J are TRBV23-1 and TRBJ1-1; 9 nucleotides match TRBD1. TRBV23-1 is placed among ORFs of uncertain function. The CDR3 is 19 amino acids. V lost 2 bases and J lost 0; bases outside the gene matches: 13. The CDR3 DNA is TGCGCCAGCAGTCAAGGGGACAGGGAGAGACAGCCTTTGAACACTGAAGCTTTCTTT. Its protein product is CASSQGDRERQPLNTEAFF.

This chain uses TRBV6-5 with TRBJ2-3; 8 positions match TRBD1. The germline V gene encodes CDR1 MNHEY and CDR2 SVGAGI. The CDR3 has 16 amino acids. Trimming removed 2 bases from V and 2 bases from J; junction bases left unmatched: 6. This chain's CDR3 is CASSYPGQGNTDTQYF. DNA of the CDR3: TGTGCCAGCAGTTACCCTGGACAGGGAAACACAGATACGCAGTATTTT.

This clone has just a few counts. The chain links TRBV23-1 to TRBJ1-6; TRBD1 aligns across 9 bases. TRBV23-1 is an open reading frame, and its role is uncertain. With 3 bases clipped from V and 8 bases from J, the junction kept 20 bases outside the gene matches. The CDR3 extends over 20 amino acids. The CDR3 sequence: CASSQPPGQGGGSKDSPLHF. The CDR3 DNA sequence: TGCGCCAGCAGTCAGCCCCCGGGACAGGGAGGGGGGAGTAAAGATTCACCCCTCCACTTT.

CDR3 nucleotide sequence: TGTGCCAGGAGAGGCCCGACGGGAGATGAGCAGTTCTTC. It translates to CARRGPTGDEQFF. The chain has TRBV21-1 and TRBJ2-1; whether TRBD2, the table's D call, matches the DNA was not checked. TRBV21-1 is designated a pseudogene. This CDR3 spans 13 amino acids.

J is TRBJ1-2 and V is TRBV2; weak D call: TRBD1 (6 bases). Trimming stripped 3 bases from V and 4 bases from J, with 6 bases between. There are 12 residues in the CDR3. Germline-derived CDR1 and CDR2 are SNHLY and FYNNEI. In DNA, the CDR3 is TGTGCCAGCAGTGAGGACAGCTATGGCTACACCTTC. Its translation is CASSEDSYGYTF.

Here the CDR3 DNA reads TGTGCCATCAGTCCCCGGACTGCAAATCAGGCAAGTACGCAGTATTTT. Protein product: CAISPRTANQASTQYF. V usage is TRBV10-3 and J usage is TRBJ2-3, with D tentatively TRBD2 (5 bases). Germline lookup yields CDR1 ENHRY and CDR2 SYGVKD. The CDR3 extends over 16 amino acids. Between the trimmed V and J ends, which lost 5 bases and 8 bases, there was a span of 23 bases.

This chain connects TRBV11-2 to TRBJ1-1, with unresolved D. Germline-derived CDR1 and CDR2 are SGHAT and FQNNGV. This CDR3 comprises 12 residues. Trimming removed 1 base from V and 6 bases from J, with 6 bases in between. The CDR3 here is CASSLGQSEAFF. The CDR3 nucleotides are TGTGCCAGCAGCTTAGGACAATCTGAAGCTTTCTTT.

The J gene is TRBJ2-3, the V gene TRBV15; 9 bases are a match to TRBD2. Trimming at V came to 2 bases and at J to 0 bases, leaving 15 bases not matched to a gene. Germline CDR1 reads LNHNV; CDR2 reads YYDKDF (reference sequence). The CDR3 loop spans 20 amino acids. CDR3 sequence reads: CATSRRPVGSGSTSTDTQYF. CDR3 bases: TGTGCCACCAGCAGACGTCCCGTAGGTAGCGGGAGTACTAGCACAGATACGCAGTATTTT.

The chain has TRBV28 and TRBJ2-5, with TRBD2 matching 7 bases. The J call may be in error: the DNA end matches TRBJ2-7 better. This CDR3 has 13 amino acids. Germline CDR1 MDHEN, CDR2 SYDVKM. The CDR3 nucleotides are TGTGCCAGCAGTACTAGCGAAGGGTACGAGCAGTACTTC. Amino acids: CASSTSEGYEQYF.

This chain uses TRBV10-2 with TRBJ2-1; possibly TRBD1 for D (6 bases). The CDR3 totals 15 residues. The germline V gene encodes CDR1 WSHSY and CDR2 SAAADI. V was clipped by 0 bases and J by 9 bases, with 15 bases between them. Written as DNA, the CDR3 is TGCGCCAGCAGTGAGTCGGGCAGGGGAAACGGTGAGCAGTTCTTC. The encoded protein is CASSESGRGNGEQFF.

This rearrangement joins TRBV5-1 to TRBJ2-2, with a possible D match to TRBD1 (6 bases). The germline gives CDR1 SGHRS, CDR2 YFSETQ. The CDR3 length is 15 residues. V was pared by 5 bases and J by 2 bases, with 13 bases between. The DNA of the CDR3 is TGCGCCAGCAGAGGGGAACAGGGTAACACCGGGGAGCTGTTTTTT. This sequence encodes CASRGEQGNTGELFF.

J is TRBJ1-1 and V is TRBV15, with 7 bases matching TRBD1. The trim removed 2 bases at V and 5 bases at J, leaving 2 bases unmatched. CDR1 LNHNV and CDR2 YYDKDF come from the germline V gene (reference sequence). CDR3 length: 13 residues. The CDR3 here is CATSRNRGTEAFF. CDR3 DNA: TGTGCCACCAGCAGAAACAGGGGTACTGAAGCTTTCTTT.